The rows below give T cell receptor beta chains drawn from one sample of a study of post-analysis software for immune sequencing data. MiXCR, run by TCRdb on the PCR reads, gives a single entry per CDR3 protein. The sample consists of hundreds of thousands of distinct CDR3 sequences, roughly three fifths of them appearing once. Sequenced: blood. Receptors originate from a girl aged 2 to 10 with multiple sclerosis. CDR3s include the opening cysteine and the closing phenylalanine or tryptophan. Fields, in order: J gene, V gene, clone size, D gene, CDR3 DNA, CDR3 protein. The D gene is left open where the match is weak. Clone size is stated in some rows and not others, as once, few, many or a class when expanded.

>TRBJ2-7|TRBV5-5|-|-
TGTGCCAGCAGCTTAGGTCCCTCATCCCCCTACGAGCAGTACTTC
CASSLGPSSPYEQYF
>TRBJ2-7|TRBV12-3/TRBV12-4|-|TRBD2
TGTGCCAGCAGTTTAACGCGGGGGGCTTACGAGCAGTACTTC
CASSLTRGAYEQYF
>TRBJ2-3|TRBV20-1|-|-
TGCAGTGCCCTCTCGGACAAGAGCACAGATACGCAGTATTTT
CSALSDKSTDTQYF
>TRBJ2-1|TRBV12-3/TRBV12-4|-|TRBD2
TGTGCCAGCAGGAGCGGGAGGGCCTCCATAGGGGAGCAGTTCTTC
CASRSGRASIGEQFF
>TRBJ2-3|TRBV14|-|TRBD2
TGTGCCAGCAGCCAACGCGGCGCGGGAGTGGGGGATACGCAGTATTTT
CASSQRGAGVGDTQYF
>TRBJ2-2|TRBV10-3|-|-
TGTGCCACCGGCGGGATGGGAATGAACACCGGGGAGCTGTTTTTT
CATGGMGMNTGELFF
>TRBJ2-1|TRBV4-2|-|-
TGTGCCAGCAGCCAACCACTTGACAATGAGCAGTTCTTC
CASSQPLDNEQFF
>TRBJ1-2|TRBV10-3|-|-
TGTGCCATCAGTGAGTGGGACGGTAACTATGGCTACACCTTC
CAISEWDGNYGYTF
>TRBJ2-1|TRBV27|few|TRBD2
TGTGCCAGCAGCTTGACTAGCCCCAATGAGCAGTTCTTC
CASSLTSPNEQFF
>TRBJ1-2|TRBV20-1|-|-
TGCAGTGCTGTTCCGGAGACCTATGGCTACACCTTC
CSAVPETYGYTF
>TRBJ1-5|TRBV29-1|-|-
TGCAGCGCCAAGCTCCGCGGCAATCAGCCCCAGCATTTT
CSAKLRGNQPQHF
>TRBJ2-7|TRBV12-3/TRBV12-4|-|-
TGTGCCAGCAGTTCACAGGGTATCCACGCCTGGGAGCAGTACTTC
CASSSQGIHAWEQYF
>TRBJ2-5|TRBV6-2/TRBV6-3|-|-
TGTGCCAGCAAAGAGGGGGGGCAGGAGACCCAGTACTTC
CASKEGGQETQYF
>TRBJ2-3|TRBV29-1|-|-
TGCAGCGTCCGCGGGGCAGATACGCAGTATTTT
CSVRGADTQYF
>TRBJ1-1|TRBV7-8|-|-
TGTGCCAGCAGCTTTAATGGGGACCTGAACACTGAAGCTTTCTTT
CASSFNGDLNTEAFF
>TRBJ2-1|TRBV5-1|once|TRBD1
TGCGCCAGCAGCCCAGTGACAGGGGTGGGTGGTGAGCAGTTCTTC
CASSPVTGVGGEQFF